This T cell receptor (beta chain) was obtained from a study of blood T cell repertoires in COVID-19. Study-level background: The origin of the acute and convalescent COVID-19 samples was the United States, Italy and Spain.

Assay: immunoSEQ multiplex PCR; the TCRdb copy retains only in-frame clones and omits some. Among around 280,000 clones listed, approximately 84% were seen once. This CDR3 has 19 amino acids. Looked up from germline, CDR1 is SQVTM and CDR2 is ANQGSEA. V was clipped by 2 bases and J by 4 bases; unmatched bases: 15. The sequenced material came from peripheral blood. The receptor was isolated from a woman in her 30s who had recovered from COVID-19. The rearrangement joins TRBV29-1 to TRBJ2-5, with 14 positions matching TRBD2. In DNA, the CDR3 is TGCAGCGTTGAATATGGGGGACTAGCGGGAGAGGAGGAGCCAGAGACCCAGTACTTC. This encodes CSVEYGGLAGEEEPETQYF.